One sample yielded the 4 T cell receptor beta chains listed below, sequenced in a study of T-cell reconstitution after alpha-beta-depleted transplantation in children. Unique molecular identifiers were used in preparing the TCRbeta library. TCRdb reanalysed the PCR reads using MiXCR and keeps one entry per CDR3 protein. There are about 980,000 distinct CDR3 sequences in the sample; about 31% occur only once, and about 28% lies in the top ten. The material sequenced was PBMCs, mostly from graft donor cells, taken 360 days after TCRalphabeta/CD19-depleted stem cell transplant. These TCRs come from a boy less than two years old who had a stem cell transplant for SCID, so the T cells may come from the graft donor.

Only a few counts were recorded for this clonotype. The gene calls are TRBV20-1 and TRBJ1-4, with a possible D match to TRBD1 (6 bases). Germline assignment: CDR1 DFQATT and CDR2 SNEGSKA (reference sequence). The CDR3 has 13 residues. The germline V and J ends were trimmed by 3 bases and 8 bases, with 13 bases remaining between them. CDR3 amino acids: CSASVRGEEKLFF. The CDR3 DNA reads TGCAGTGCTAGCGTCAGGGGTGAGGAAAAACTGTTTTTT.

The J gene is TRBJ2-5, the V gene TRBV15; D is ambiguous. The CDR3 loop spans 14 amino acids. CDR1 and CDR2 (germline): LNHNV, YYDKDF (reference sequence). Trimming took off 1 base at V and 3 bases at J, with 9 bases between the two ends. The CDR3 reads CATSRAGWEETQYF. The CDR3 DNA follows: TGTGCCACCAGCAGAGCCGGTTGGGAAGAGACCCAGTACTTC. The whole variable domain, filled in from reference TRBV15 and TRBJ2-5, reads DAMVIQNPRYQVTQFGKPVTLSCSQTLNHNVMYWYQQKSSQAPKLLFHYYDKDFNNEADTPDNFQSRRPNTSFCFLDIRSPGLGDTAMYLCATSRAGWEETQYFGPGTRLLVL.

This chain uses TRBV12-3 or TRBV12-4 with TRBJ1-2, with D tentatively TRBD1 (5 bases). The CDR3 covers 14 residues. V lost 3 bases, J lost 2 bases, and 10 bases lay in between. In nucleotides, the CDR3 is TGTGCCAGCAGTTTTGGCAGGGAAAACTATGGCTACACCTTC. It yields the protein CASSFGRENYGYTF.

The chain has TRBV15 and TRBJ2-5; the D is unclear. The CDR3 covers 14 residues. In germline, CDR1 is LNHNV, CDR2 YYDKDF (reference sequence). V lost 1 base and J lost 4, with 10 bases in between. The CDR3 coding sequence is TGTGCCACCAGCAGAGCCGGGCCTCGAGAGACCCAGTACTTC. The encoded protein is CATSRAGPRETQYF.